These 25 T cell receptor beta chains were sequenced from one sample in a study of Graves' ophthalmopathy and Graves' hyperthyroidism (dated by TCRdb to between 2018 and 2020). This sample was sequenced with an Illumina HiSeq 2000. TCR beta CDR3 regions were amplified from RNA transcripts for repertoire sequencing. HTBI primers and the Qiagen OneStep RT-PCR kit were used in a first-round RT-PCR, which was followed by a second-round multiplex PCR, size selection and purification. The public reads were run again by TCRdb, first through fastp at Q25 and then through MiXCR, and only productive beta chains were kept. Each entry merges the rows of one CDR3 protein and shows their most common DNA and genes. For this sample the table gives about 620,000 distinct CDR3 sequences, of which about 20% were detected only once. The ten largest clones capture more than 5.5% of the sample. The sequenced material came from peripheral blood. These receptors came from a woman aged 18-29 years with stable Graves' hyperthyroidism. Some clones in this sample may be carry-over from other donors' samples. Donor details come from another sample of the same person, matched by shared clones.

V usage is TRBV15 and J usage is TRBJ1-6; perhaps TRBD1 as D (6 bases). The CDR3 runs to 15 residues. Per the germline V gene, CDR1 is LNHNV and CDR2 is YYDKDF (reference sequence). Trimming pared 6 bases from V and 10 bases from J, leaving 19 bases between. CDR3 loop: CATRDYRARGSPLHF. The CDR3 nucleotides read TGTGCCACCAGAGACTACAGGGCAAGAGGGTCACCCCTCCACTTT.

This clonotype has ten or more counts. The chain carries TRBV20-1 and TRBJ2-1; 8 bases align to TRBD2. Germline CDR1 and CDR2: DFQATT and SNEGSKA (reference sequence). With 0 bases clipped from V and 4 bases from J, the junction kept 5 bases outside the gene matches. The CDR3 is made up of 15 amino acids. This CDR3 reads CSARDISGGYNEQFF. The CDR3 nucleotides read TGCAGTGCTAGAGATATAAGCGGGGGATACAATGAGCAGTTCTTC.

The chain employs TRBV28 and TRBJ2-7; TRBD1 aligns across 8 bases. This CDR3 spans 14 amino acids. CDR1 is MDHEN, CDR2 SYDVKM, per germline. V lost 8 bases, J lost 2 bases, and 8 bases stayed unmatched. The CDR3 DNA follows: TGTGCCAGCGCAAGTAGGACAGGGACCTACGAGCAGTACTTC. Protein sequence: CASASRTGTYEQYF.

This chain links TRBV12-3 or TRBV12-4 with TRBJ1-1; no definite D call. V lost 6 bases, J lost 8 bases, and 10 bases lay in between. The CDR3 has 11 amino acids. CDR3 nucleotides: TGTGCCAGCAGGCCCCAGGTAGAAGCTTTCTTT. Protein: CASRPQVEAFF.

At least ten counts were recorded for this clonotype. The genes are TRBV28 and TRBJ2-5; the match to TRBD2 covers 7 bases. Germline CDR1 is MDHEN and CDR2 is SYDVKM. The CDR3 runs to 15 residues. The V gene end was trimmed by 6 bases and the J gene end by 1 base; junction bases not matched to a gene: 8. The CDR3 DNA reads as TGTGCCAGCAGCTCCCCAGCGGGATCCCAAGAGACCCAGTACTTC. As protein: CASSSPAGSQETQYF.

This clonotype was counted many times. DNA of the CDR3: TGTGCCAGCAGCCGCGAGACGGTGACACCCAATCAGCCCCAGCATTTT. Amino acid sequence: CASSRETVTPNQPQHF. The V call is TRBV4-2, the J call TRBJ1-5; D unresolved. Germline V gene data show CDR1 as LGHNA and CDR2 as YNFKEQ. CDR3 length: 16 amino acids. V was shortened by 4 bases and J by 3 bases, with 16 bases between the two germline ends.

The chain employs TRBV20-1 and TRBJ2-7; a weak D match, TRBD2 (5 bases). The V and J ends lost 0 bases and 4 bases respectively, with 13 bases between them. The CDR3 extends over 14 amino acids. Germline lookup yields CDR1 DFQATT and CDR2 SNEGSKA (reference sequence). The CDR3 loop is CSARDRGLAYEQYF. The CDR3, as DNA: TGCAGTGCTAGAGATCGGGGTCTAGCTTACGAGCAGTACTTC.

This clonotype was picked up a small number of times. The chain combines TRBV27 with TRBJ2-2; D not resolved. V lost 1 base and J lost 6, with 12 bases in between. This CDR3 is built from 15 residues. Germline V gene sequence: CDR1 MNHEY, CDR2 SMNVEV (reference sequence). The CDR3 bases are TGTGCCAGCAGTTTATATCCTGGGGATGCCGGGGAGCTGTTTTTT. It encodes CASSLYPGDAGELFF.

This clonotype has a handful of counts. The chain combines TRBV24-1 with TRBJ1-5, with 8 bases identical to TRBD1. With 7 bases clipped from V and 1 base from J, the junction kept 5 bases outside the gene matches. This CDR3 contains 15 residues. Germline V gives CDR1 KGHDR, CDR2 SFDVKD. The CDR3 here is CATRDGQGSNQPQHF. In DNA, the CDR3 is TGTGCCACCAGAGATGGACAGGGAAGCAATCAGCCCCAGCATTTT.

This clonotype was counted only a few times. The junction and the germline gene differ at one end; a read error may be behind it. The V call is TRBV6-1, the J call TRBJ2-7, with TRBD2 matching 8 bases. The CDR3 extends over 14 amino acids. The germline V gene encodes CDR1 MNHNS and CDR2 SASEGT. The CDR3 coding sequence is TGCGACCACCGGGGGGGCCCACATAGAACTGAGCAGTACTTC. Translated, it gives CDHRGGPHRTEQYF.

This chain joins TRBV6-1 and TRBJ1-5; no reliable D call. The CDR3 has 14 residues. Deletions cut 4 bases from V and 7 bases from J, with 14 bases between. The germline CDR1 and CDR2 sequences are MNHNS and SASEGT. The CDR3 nucleotides are TGTGCCAGCAGTGTGACCCCGTTGGGGCAGCCCCAGCATTTT. As protein: CASSVTPLGQPQHF.

This clonotype was picked up many times. The gene calls are TRBV2 and TRBJ1-1, with TRBD1 matching over 8 bases. Germline V CDR1 and CDR2: SNHLY, FYNNEI. The CDR3 extends over 16 amino acids. Trimming cost V 6 bases and J 8 bases; bases outside gene matches: 17. CDR3: CASSPPGTGLSREAFF. The CDR3 DNA reads TGTGCCAGCAGCCCTCCCGGGACAGGTCTTTCGAGGGAAGCTTTCTTT.

This clonotype was seen a handful of times. The J gene is TRBJ2-5, the V gene TRBV24-1; D gene ambiguous. The CDR3 extends over 15 amino acids. The V gene's germline CDR1 is KGHDR and CDR2 SFDVKD. V was clipped by 3 bases and J by 4 bases, with 14 bases between them. Written as DNA, the CDR3 is TGTGCCACCAGTGATAGTGACTTGATCGGAGAGACCCAGTACTTC. Its protein product is CATSDSDLIGETQYF.

This chain connects TRBV7-9 to TRBJ1-5, with D maybe TRBD1 (6 bases). V shed 1 base and J shed 3 bases, with 10 bases lying between them. CDR1 and CDR2 from the germline V gene are SEHNR and FQNEAQ (reference sequence). CDR3 length: 15 amino acids. The CDR3 reads CASSLEGGDNQPQHF. CDR3 DNA sequence: TGTGCCAGCAGCTTAGAGGGGGGGGACAATCAGCCCCAGCATTTT. Based on the CDR3 plus reference TRBV7-9 and TRBJ1-5, the full variable domain is DTGVSQNPRHKITKRGQNVTFRCDPISEHNRLYWYRQTLGQGPEFLTYFQNEAQLEKSRLLSDRFSAERPKGSFSTLEIQRTEQGDSAMYLCASSLEGGDNQPQHFGDGTRLSIL.

There are a few counts of this clonotype. This chain links TRBV15 with TRBJ1-5; no reliable D call. V was clipped by 3 bases and J by 5 bases, with 8 bases between them. CDR1 and CDR2 (germline): LNHNV, YYDKDF (reference sequence). This CDR3 spans 13 amino acids. In DNA form, the CDR3 reads TGTGCCACCAGCAGCAGAATAGATCAGCCCCAGCATTTT. Protein: CATSSRIDQPQHF.

This clonotype was detected many times. The chain carries TRBV30 and TRBJ1-5; 10 bases align to TRBD1. Looked up from germline, CDR1 is GTSNPN and CDR2 is SVGIG (reference sequence). The ends lost 0 bases at V and 7 bases at J; junction bases unmatched: 3. This CDR3 contains 14 residues. CDR3 in DNA: TGTGCCTGGAGTGTTGGGACAGGGGCCCAGCCCCAGCATTTT. Amino acid sequence: CAWSVGTGAQPQHF.

There are many counts of this clonotype. This chain joins TRBV7-2 and TRBJ2-7; 9 bases match TRBD2. J lost 3 bases, V lost 5 bases, and 5 bases had no gene match. CDR1 is SGHTA, CDR2 FQGNSA, per germline. This CDR3 comprises 14 residues. This CDR3 is CASSILAGHYEQYF. In DNA, the CDR3 is TGTGCCAGCAGCATACTAGCGGGCCACTACGAGCAGTACTTC.

This clonotype was recorded many times. The chain carries TRBV7-2 and TRBJ1-6; D possibly corresponds to TRBD1 (6 bases). There are 17 residues in the CDR3. Germline loops: CDR1 SGHTA, CDR2 FQGNSA. Trimming shortened V by 5 bases and J by 9 bases, and 23 bases separated the two germline ends. The CDR3 here is CASSRGGHPLVSSPLHF. DNA of the CDR3: TGTGCCAGCAGCCGCGGGGGACATCCCCTAGTGAGTTCACCCCTCCACTTT. Looking up the rest from reference TRBV7-2 and TRBJ1-6 gives the full variable domain: GAGVSQSPSNKVTEKGKDVELRCDPISGHTALYWYRQSLGQGLEFLIYFQGNSAPDKSGLPSDRFSAERTGGSVSTLTIQRTQQEDSAVYLCASSRGGHPLVSSPLHFGNGTRLTVT.

This clonotype showed up many times. The CDR3 DNA sequence: TGTGCCAGCAGTCTCGGGATTTGGGTAACCGGCTACACCTTC. It is translated as CASSLGIWVTGYTF. The chain links TRBV12-3 or TRBV12-4 to TRBJ1-2; D call uncertain. This CDR3 has 14 residues. Trimming took 5 bases from V and 8 from J, leaving 18 bases between them.

This clonotype was recorded at least ten times. The chain carries TRBV6-5 and TRBJ1-2; D not certain. V lost 2 bases and J lost 1, with 8 bases in between. The CDR3 has 14 amino acids. CDR1 and CDR2 (germline): MNHEY, SVGAGI. Here the CDR3 reads CASSYEGGNYGYTF. In DNA, the CDR3 is TGTGCCAGCAGTTACGAGGGAGGTAACTATGGCTACACCTTC.

This clonotype came up a few times. The chain recombines TRBV6-1 with TRBJ2-7, with D perhaps matching TRBD1 or TRBD2 (5 bases each). The CDR3 length is 14 residues. Germline CDR1 is MNHNS and CDR2 is SASEGT. Trimming left V 5 bases short and J 2 bases short, with 13 bases between. As DNA, the CDR3 is TGTGCCAGCAGTCCCGGGGCCTCGACCTACGAGCAGTACTTC. Its translation: CASSPGASTYEQYF.

This clonotype was counted ten times or more. The rearrangement joins TRBV6-5 to TRBJ2-7, with 8 positions matching TRBD2. Trimming removed 9 bases from V and 3 bases from J; junction bases left unmatched: 7. Germline loops: CDR1 MNHEY, CDR2 SVGAGI. The CDR3 runs 13 residues. CDR3 sequence: CASSSGEIYEQYF. CDR3 coding DNA: TGTGCCAGTAGTAGCGGGGAGATCTACGAGCAGTACTTC.

The gene calls are TRBV6-5 and TRBJ2-6; D unresolved. V lost 2 bases and J lost 2, with 7 bases in between. Per germline, CDR1 MNHEY and CDR2 SVGAGI. This CDR3 comprises 15 residues. The CDR3 region is CASSYRSTGANVLTF. The CDR3 coding sequence is TGTGCCAGCAGTTACAGAAGTACTGGGGCCAACGTCCTGACTTTC.

The DNA for the CDR3 is TGTGCCTGGAGTCCTCGCAGGGGCTCACTTAGCAATCAGCCCCAGCATTTT. Its protein product is CAWSPRRGSLSNQPQHF. The genes are TRBV30 and TRBJ1-5, with D possibly matching TRBD1 (6 bases). V was trimmed by 2 bases and J by 0 bases, leaving 17 bases between them. Germline CDR1 GTSNPN, CDR2 SVGIG (reference sequence). The CDR3 has 17 residues.

The chain is built from TRBV11-2 and TRBJ2-7; perhaps TRBD1 as D (6 bases). Trimming took off 1 base at V and 6 bases at J, with 10 bases between the two ends. Per the germline V gene, CDR1 is SGHAT and CDR2 is FQNNGV. This CDR3 spans 13 amino acids. CDR3 bases: TGTGCCAGCAGCTTAGTTTCCAGGGGCGAGCAGTACTTC. It yields the protein CASSLVSRGEQYF. The entire variable domain, with the rest obtained from reference TRBV11-2 and TRBJ2-7, is as follows: EAGVAQSPRYKIIEKRQSVAFWCNPISGHATLYWYQQILGQGPKLLIQFQNNGVVDDSQLPKDRFSAERLKGVDSTLKIQPAKLEDSAVYLCASSLVSRGEQYFGPGTRLTVT.